This is a list of T cell receptor beta chains from one sample in a study of cytomegalovirus exposure and HLA in healthy donors. The repertoire was sequenced with immunoSEQ multiplex PCR; TCRdb's copy has only in-frame clones and lacks some. In the table there are roughly 100,000 clones, 13% to 15% of which are singletons. Material: PBMCs. The receptors were gathered from a female donor in good health and CMV-seronegative. The CDR3 runs from the conserved cysteine through the conserved F or W. A D gene is named only where the DNA matches it firmly. Some rows mark clone size as missing; the rest say once, few, many or name a class of expanded clone.

j_gene,v_gene,d_gene,len,abundance,CDR3nt,CDR3aa
TRBJ1-1,TRBV28,NA,15,few,TGTGCCAGCAGCCCAACCGGCGGGGTAAAAGCTGAAGCTTTCTTT,CASSPTGGVKAEAFF
TRBJ2-1,TRBV6-6,NA,15,few,TGTGCCAGCAGTTACACCGATCCCCGCCGGGATGAGCAGTTCTTC,CASSYTDPRRDEQFF
TRBJ1-2,TRBV7-6,NA,15,few,TGTGCCAGCAGCCTCGGACGGGAAACTAACTATGGCTACACCTTC,CASSLGRETNYGYTF
TRBJ1-4,TRBV7-9,NA,12,few,TGTGCCAGCAGCCCGGAGTACGAAAAACTGTTTTTT,CASSPEYEKLFF
TRBJ2-2,TRBV10-3,NA,17,few,TGTGCCATCAGTGAGTTCGCAGGGGCAACGAACACCGGGGAGCTGTTTTTT,CAISEFAGATNTGELFF
TRBJ1-5,TRBV19,NA,15,NA,TGTGCCAGCTCACCAGGAGGATATAGCAATCAGCCCCAGCATTTT,CASSPGGYSNQPQHF
TRBJ2-7,TRBV7-2,NA,11,few,TGTGCCAGCAGCCGCTCCTACGAGCAGTACTTC,CASSRSYEQYF
TRBJ1-3,TRBV7-2,TRBD1,16,few,TGTGCCAGCAGCTTGAGTCAGGGGGCGCAAGGAAACACCATATATTTT,CASSLSQGAQGNTIYF
TRBJ2-3,TRBV18,NA,16,NA,TGTGCCAGCTCACCACCATCGGGTATTACCACAGATACGCAGTATTTT,CASSPPSGITTDTQYF
TRBJ2-5,TRBV7-8,NA,15,NA,TGTGCCAGCAGCTTTCACTTTGGGCGGGGAGAGACCCAGTACTTC,CASSFHFGRGETQYF
TRBJ1-5,TRBV6-1,NA,13,NA,TGTGCCAGCAGTGAAATCGGGAATCAGCCCCAGCATTTT,CASSEIGNQPQHF